A selection of T cell receptor beta chains follows, all from one sample in a study of T cells in Graves' hyperthyroidism and ophthalmopathy. TCRdb reanalysed the multiplex PCR reads using MiXCR and keeps one entry per CDR3 protein. Here the sample spans approximately 720,000 distinct CDR3 sequences, 18% being singletons. Material: blood. Every receptor here comes from a woman aged 45-65 years with Graves' hyperthyroidism that later progressed to Graves' ophthalmopathy. Both conserved end residues are part of each CDR3. Each record gives: clone size, J gene, V gene, D gene, CDR3 DNA, CDR3 protein. D genes are given only for firm matches. Clone size is not always given. Where it is, it says once, few, many or a class for expanded clones.

>few|TRBJ1-1|TRBV28|-
TGTGCCAGCAGCGAAGGAAGGTATGAAGCTTTCTTT
CASSEGRYEAFF
>-|TRBJ1-2|TRBV6-1|TRBD1
TGTGCCAGCAGTCGATCCTCCGGGACAGGGCAGGGCTATGGCTACACCTTC
CASSRSSGTGQGYGYTF
>few|TRBJ2-3|TRBV27|TRBD2
TGTGCCAGCAGTTGGGGGGGAAGGACTAGCGGGGGGGCCAGGGATACGCAGTATTTT
CASSWGGRTSGGARDTQYF
>-|TRBJ2-3|TRBV7-9|TRBD2
TGTGCCAGCAGACCTGCTCGGGGGGAACCCTCGGGGGATACGCAGTATTTT
CASRPARGEPSGDTQYF
>-|TRBJ2-7|TRBV6-1|TRBD1
TGTGCCAGCAGCCCCGGGACAGGGGGCGCGGACGAGCAGTACTTC
CASSPGTGGADEQYF
>-|TRBJ1-4|TRBV11-2|TRBD1
TGTGCCAGCAGCTTAATGGGACAGGGAAGTGAAAAACTGTTTTTT
CASSLMGQGSEKLFF
>-|TRBJ1-2|TRBV6-5|TRBD1
TGTGCCAGCAGTTCCCCGACAGGGTCTAACTATGGCTACACCTTC
CASSSPTGSNYGYTF
>-|TRBJ2-3|TRBV5-4|-
TGTGCCAGCAGCTTGGGAGGCACGCTGGTGGGCACAGATACGCAGTATTTT
CASSLGGTLVGTDTQYF
>few|TRBJ2-1|TRBV7-9|-
TGTGCCAGCAGCTCCCTCAGGTCGAGCTCCTACAATGAGCAGTTCTTC
CASSSLRSSSYNEQFF
>-|TRBJ1-5|TRBV13|TRBD1
TGTGCCAGCAGCTTCGGGACAGATAATCAGCCCCAGCATTTT
CASSFGTDNQPQHF
>-|TRBJ1-6|TRBV27|-
TGTGCCAGCAGTACCAGACGTGCGCGTCCCCTCCACTTT
CASSTRRARPLHF
>many|TRBJ1-1|TRBV2|TRBD1
TGTGCCAGCAGCCCCGGGACAGAAAGGTTGAACACTGAAGCTTTCTTT
CASSPGTERLNTEAFF
>-|TRBJ1-2|TRBV7-9|TRBD1
TGTGCCAGCAGCTTATGGTTAGGGGGTATAGGACAGGACTATGGCTACACCTTC
CASSLWLGGIGQDYGYTF
>many|TRBJ2-2|TRBV29-1|TRBD2
TGCAGCGTTGACCGGGGGGGCACCGGGGAGCTGTTTTTT
CSVDRGGTGELFF
>-|TRBJ2-7|TRBV20-1|-
TGCAGTGCTTCCGACGGGGGGAAGGGAGGGGGCCCCTACGAGCAGTACTTC
CSASDGGKGGGPYEQYF
>few|TRBJ1-5|TRBV10-3|TRBD1
TGTGCCAGCCACCGGGACAGCGATCAGCCCCAGCATTTT
CASHRDSDQPQHF
>-|TRBJ2-5|TRBV24-1|-
TGTGCCACCAGACCCAAGGGGGGCGGGGAGACCCAGTACTTC
CATRPKGGGETQYF
>many|TRBJ1-1|TRBV7-9|-
TGTGCCAGCAGCACCCGGACAGAGAACACTGAAGCTTTCTTT
CASSTRTENTEAFF
>-|TRBJ2-5|TRBV12-5|-
TGTGCTAGTGGTCGCCCGGGACACGAGCAAGAGACCCAGTACTTC
CASGRPGHEQETQYF
>many|TRBJ2-7|TRBV7-7|-
TGTGCTGTACGGCGGGACGGGTCCTACGAGCAGTACTTC
CAVRRDGSYEQYF
>-|TRBJ2-7|TRBV3-1|-
TGTGCCAGCAGCCAACCTTCAGGGGGGATCTACGAGCAGTACTTC
CASSQPSGGIYEQYF
>-|TRBJ2-4|TRBV5-1|-
TGCGCCAGCAGCCCCAGGGACGAGCTAGCCAAAAACATTCAGTACTTC
CASSPRDELAKNIQYF
>many|TRBJ2-2|TRBV3-1|-
TGTGCCAGCAGCCAAGGGGCGCCCACCGGGGAGCTGTTTTTT
CASSQGAPTGELFF
>-|TRBJ1-6|TRBV19|-
TGTGCCAGTAGTGCGGGATCAGCGGGGTCCTATAATTCACCCCTCCACTTT
CASSAGSAGSYNSPLHF
>-|TRBJ2-1|TRBV18|-
TGTGCCAGCTCACCATGGCAGGCGGGTTCGAATGAGCAGTTCTTC
CASSPWQAGSNEQFF
>few|TRBJ1-3|TRBV12-5|-
TGTGCTAGTGGTTTGTTACGGGGGCCTGGAAACACCATATATTTT
CASGLLRGPGNTIYF
>many|TRBJ1-2|TRBV10-3|-
TGTGCCATCAGTGCCCATCAGGGGCGGCTCGCTAACTATGGCTACACCTTC
CAISAHQGRLANYGYTF
>few|TRBJ2-3|TRBV10-3|TRBD2
TGTGCCATCAGTGCAGCGGGGGGTCACAACACAGATACGCAGTATTTT
CAISAAGGHNTDTQYF
>many|TRBJ2-1|TRBV6-1|-
TGTGCCAGCAGTGAAGGCCTGAACAGCCATCCAAGTAATGAGCAGTTCTTC
CASSEGLNSHPSNEQFF
>few|TRBJ1-1|TRBV19|-
TGTGCCAGTCGCCTTGGGTTAGGGTACACTGAAGCTTTCTTT
CASRLGLGYTEAFF
>many|TRBJ1-3|TRBV11-2|-
TGTGCCAGCAGCCTGGGAAGGGCTGGAAACACCATATATTTT
CASSLGRAGNTIYF
>few|TRBJ1-2|TRBV6-1|-
TGTGCCAGCAGTGAATTTGGTCGTGGCTACACCTTC
CASSEFGRGYTF
>many|TRBJ1-2|TRBV27|TRBD1
TGTGCCAGCAGTTTGACAGGGCACTATGGCTACACCTTC
CASSLTGHYGYTF
>-|TRBJ2-3|TRBV7-9|TRBD1
TGTGCCAGCAGCTCAGGGGGACAGGGGATGGATACGCAGTATTTT
CASSSGGQGMDTQYF
>-|TRBJ2-4|TRBV27|-
TGTGCCAGCAGCCGCCGGGACACAGCCAAAAACATTCAGTACTTC
CASSRRDTAKNIQYF
>many|TRBJ2-1|TRBV20-1|TRBD1
TGCAGTGCTAGAGTCCCGGACAGGGGATGGGGTGAGCAGTTCTTC
CSARVPDRGWGEQFF
>-|TRBJ1-6|TRBV30|-
TGTGCCTGGAGTGTACCGGGGTATAATTCACCCCTCCACTTT
CAWSVPGYNSPLHF